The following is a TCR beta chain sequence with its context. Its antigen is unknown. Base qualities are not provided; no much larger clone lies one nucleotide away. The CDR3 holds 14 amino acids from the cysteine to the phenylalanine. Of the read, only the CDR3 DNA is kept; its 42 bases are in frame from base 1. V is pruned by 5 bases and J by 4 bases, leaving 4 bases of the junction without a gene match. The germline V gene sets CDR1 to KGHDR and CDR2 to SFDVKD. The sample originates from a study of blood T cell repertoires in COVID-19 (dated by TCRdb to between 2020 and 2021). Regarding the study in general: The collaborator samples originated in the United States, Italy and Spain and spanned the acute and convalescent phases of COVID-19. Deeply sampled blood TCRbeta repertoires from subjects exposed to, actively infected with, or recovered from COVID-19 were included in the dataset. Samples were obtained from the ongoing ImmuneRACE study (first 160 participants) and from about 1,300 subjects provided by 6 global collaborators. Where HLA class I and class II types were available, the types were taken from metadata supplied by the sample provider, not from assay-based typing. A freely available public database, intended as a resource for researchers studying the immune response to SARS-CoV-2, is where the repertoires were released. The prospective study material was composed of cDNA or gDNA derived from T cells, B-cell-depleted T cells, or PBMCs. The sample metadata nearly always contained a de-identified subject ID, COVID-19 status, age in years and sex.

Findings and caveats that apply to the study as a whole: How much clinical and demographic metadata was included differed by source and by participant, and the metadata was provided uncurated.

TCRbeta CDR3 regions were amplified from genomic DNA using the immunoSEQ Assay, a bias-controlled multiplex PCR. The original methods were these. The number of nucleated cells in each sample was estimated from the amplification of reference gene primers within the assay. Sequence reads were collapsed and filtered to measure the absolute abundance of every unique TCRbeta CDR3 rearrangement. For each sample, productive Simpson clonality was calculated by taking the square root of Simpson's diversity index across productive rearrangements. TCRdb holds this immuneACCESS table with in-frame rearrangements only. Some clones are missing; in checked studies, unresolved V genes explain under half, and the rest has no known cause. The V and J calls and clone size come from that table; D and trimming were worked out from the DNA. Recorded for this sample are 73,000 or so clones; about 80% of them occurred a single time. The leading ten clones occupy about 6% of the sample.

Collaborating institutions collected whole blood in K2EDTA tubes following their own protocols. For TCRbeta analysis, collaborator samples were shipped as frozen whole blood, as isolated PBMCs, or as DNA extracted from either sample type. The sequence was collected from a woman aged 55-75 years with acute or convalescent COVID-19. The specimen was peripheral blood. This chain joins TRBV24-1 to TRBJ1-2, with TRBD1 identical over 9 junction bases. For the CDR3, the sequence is CATSGTGGVYGYTF. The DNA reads TGTGCCACCAGTGGCACAGGGGGCGTCTATGGCTACACCTTC.